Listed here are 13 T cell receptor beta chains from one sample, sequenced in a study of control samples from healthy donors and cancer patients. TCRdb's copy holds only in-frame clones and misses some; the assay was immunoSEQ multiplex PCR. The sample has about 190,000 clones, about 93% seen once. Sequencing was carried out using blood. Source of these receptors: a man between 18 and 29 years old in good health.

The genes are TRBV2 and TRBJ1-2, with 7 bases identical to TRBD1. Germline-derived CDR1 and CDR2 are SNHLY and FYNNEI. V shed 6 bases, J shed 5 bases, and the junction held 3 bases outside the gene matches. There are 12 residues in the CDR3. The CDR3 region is CASRDRNYGYTF. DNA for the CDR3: TGTGCCAGCAGGGACAGGAATTATGGCTACACCTTC.

The CDR3 DNA sequence: TGTGCCAGCAGTGAAGCGCTGAATGAGCAGTTCTTC. Translating it yields CASSEALNEQFF. The genes are TRBV6-1 and TRBJ2-1; D not resolved. In germline, CDR1 is MNHNS, CDR2 SASEGT. The V and J ends lost 0 bases and 7 bases respectively, with 4 bases between them. This CDR3 spans 12 amino acids.

In nucleotides, the CDR3 is TGCGCCAGCAGCTTGTATACGGGGTCGAACACTGAAGCTTTCTTT. This gives the protein CASSLYTGSNTEAFF. The chain combines TRBV5-1 with TRBJ1-1; D gene uncertain. Trimming stripped 1 base from V and 1 base from J, with 11 bases between. This CDR3 contains 15 residues. Per germline, CDR1 SGHRS and CDR2 YFSETQ.

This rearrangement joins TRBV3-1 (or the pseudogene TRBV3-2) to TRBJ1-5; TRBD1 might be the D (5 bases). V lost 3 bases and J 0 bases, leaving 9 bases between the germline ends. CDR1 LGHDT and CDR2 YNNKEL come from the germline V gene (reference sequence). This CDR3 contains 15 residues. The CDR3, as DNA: TGTGCCAGCAGCCAGAGGGGATATAGCAATCAGCCCCAGCATTTT. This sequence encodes CASSQRGYSNQPQHF.

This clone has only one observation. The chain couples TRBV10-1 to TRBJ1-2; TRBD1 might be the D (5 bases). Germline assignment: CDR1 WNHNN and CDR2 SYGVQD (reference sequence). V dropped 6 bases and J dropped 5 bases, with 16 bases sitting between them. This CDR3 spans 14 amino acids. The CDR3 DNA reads TGCGCCAGCAGCGCATCGAAAGAGGGGTATGGCTACACCTTC. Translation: CASSASKEGYGYTF.

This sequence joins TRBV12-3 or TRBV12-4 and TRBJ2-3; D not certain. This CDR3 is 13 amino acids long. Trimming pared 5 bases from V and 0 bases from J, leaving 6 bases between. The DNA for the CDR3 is TGTGCCAGCAGTGCTAGGAGCACAGATACGCAGTATTTT. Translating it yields CASSARSTDTQYF.

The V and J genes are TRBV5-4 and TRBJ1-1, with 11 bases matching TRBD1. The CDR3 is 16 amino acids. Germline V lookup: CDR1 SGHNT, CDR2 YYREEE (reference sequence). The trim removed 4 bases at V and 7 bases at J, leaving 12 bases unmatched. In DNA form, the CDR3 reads TGTGCCAGCAGCCCTTGGGGACAGGGGGATCCTCTTGAAGCTTTCTTT. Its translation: CASSPWGQGDPLEAFF.

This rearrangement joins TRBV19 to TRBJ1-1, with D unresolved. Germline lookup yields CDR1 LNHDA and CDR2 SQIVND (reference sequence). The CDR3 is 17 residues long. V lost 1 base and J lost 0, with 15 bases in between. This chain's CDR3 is CASSIVPRSYMNTEAFF. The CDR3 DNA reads TGTGCCAGTAGTATAGTCCCGCGGAGCTACATGAACACTGAAGCTTTCTTT.

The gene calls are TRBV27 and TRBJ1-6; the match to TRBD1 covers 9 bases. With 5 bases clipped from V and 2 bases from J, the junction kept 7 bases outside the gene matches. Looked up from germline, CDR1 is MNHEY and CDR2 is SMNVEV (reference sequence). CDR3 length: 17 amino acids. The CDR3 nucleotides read TGTGCCAGCAGTCCCCGGGACAGGGACCCCTATAATTCACCCCTCCACTTT. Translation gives CASSPRDRDPYNSPLHF.

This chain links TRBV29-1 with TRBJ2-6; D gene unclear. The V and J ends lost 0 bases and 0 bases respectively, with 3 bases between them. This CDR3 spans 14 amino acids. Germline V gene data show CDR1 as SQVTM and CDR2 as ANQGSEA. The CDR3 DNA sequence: TGCAGCGTTGAAGATTTCTCTGGGGCCAACGTCCTGACTTTC. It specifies CSVEDFSGANVLTF.

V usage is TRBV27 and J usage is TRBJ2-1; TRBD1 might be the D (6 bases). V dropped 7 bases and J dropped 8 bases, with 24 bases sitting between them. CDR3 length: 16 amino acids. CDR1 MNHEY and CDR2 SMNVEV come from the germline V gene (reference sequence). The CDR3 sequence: CASTFSNRELRDEQFF. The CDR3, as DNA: TGTGCCAGCACCTTCAGTAACAGGGAATTAAGGGATGAGCAGTTCTTC.

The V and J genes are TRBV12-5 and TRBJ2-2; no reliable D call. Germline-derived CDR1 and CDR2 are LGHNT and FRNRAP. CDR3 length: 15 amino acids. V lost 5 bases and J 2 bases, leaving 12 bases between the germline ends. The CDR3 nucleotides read TGTGCTAGTGGTCTACGGACGGTTAACACCGGGGAGCTGTTTTTT. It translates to CASGLRTVNTGELFF.

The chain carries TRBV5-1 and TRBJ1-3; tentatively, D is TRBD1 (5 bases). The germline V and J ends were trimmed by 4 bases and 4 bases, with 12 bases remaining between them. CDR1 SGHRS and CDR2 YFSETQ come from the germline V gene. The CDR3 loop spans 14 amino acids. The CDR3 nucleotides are TGCGCCAGCAGCCTGGGGGGTGCAGGAAACACCATATATTTT. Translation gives CASSLGGAGNTIYF.